These 20 T cell receptor beta chains came from one sample sequenced in a study of shared clonotypes between healthy human individuals. Some clones are missing from TCRdb's copy, which holds only in-frame ones; the method was immunoSEQ multiplex PCR. The sample lists about 2 million clones; about 95% were seen once. The naive CD8 fraction comprised CD45RO-negative cells positively selected for CCR7 and excluded terminally differentiated effector memory CD45RA+ cells. The sequenced sample consisted of naive CD8+ T cells sorted from blood. The receptor source for this set is a man younger than 35 in good health.

The J gene is TRBJ2-7, the V gene TRBV7-8; D is ambiguous. V was clipped by 5 bases and J by 6 bases, with 14 bases between them. The germline CDR1 and CDR2 sequences are SGHVS and FQNEAQ. The CDR3 runs to 13 residues. CDR3 nucleotide sequence: TGTGCCAGCAGCCCTGGCCCGGCGACCGAGCAGTACTTC. It translates to CASSPGPATEQYF.

The chain combines TRBV27 with TRBJ2-7, with 10 nucleotides matching TRBD2. From germline, CDR1 is MNHEY and CDR2 SMNVEV (reference sequence). The CDR3 is made up of 16 amino acids. V shed 4 bases and J 4 bases; nucleotides not matched to a gene: 10. The CDR3 reads CASSSPLASGRYEQYF. The CDR3 DNA reads as TGTGCCAGCAGTTCCCCGCTGGCTAGCGGGAGATACGAGCAGTACTTC.

CDR3 sequence (DNA): TGTGCCAGCAGCCTGACAGGGTCGGCCGGGGAGCTGTTTTTT. The encoded protein is CASSLTGSAGELFF. This sequence joins TRBV13 and TRBJ2-2; TRBD1 matches 7 bases. CDR3 length: 14 amino acids. Germline-derived CDR1 and CDR2 are PRHDT and FYEKMQ (reference sequence). J was trimmed by 6 bases and V by 5 bases; bases with no gene match: 6.

The chain joins TRBV19 to TRBJ2-1; 10 bases are a match to TRBD2. After removal of 6 bases from V and 4 bases from J, the junction contained 12 bases not matched to a gene. Germline-derived CDR1 and CDR2 are LNHDA and SQIVND (reference sequence). The CDR3 has 17 residues. The CDR3 reads CASSRDPSGGAYNEQFF. The CDR3 nucleotides are TGTGCCAGTAGCAGGGACCCTAGCGGGGGTGCGTACAATGAGCAGTTCTTC.

Comments on this clone: The same CDR3 can be traced to other DNA sequences in this sample. V is TRBV19 and J is TRBJ2-7, with 7 bases that match TRBD1. J gave up 4 bases and V 5 bases, and 8 bases lay outside the gene matches. The germline V gene has CDR1 LNHDA and CDR2 SQIVND (reference sequence). The CDR3 is made up of 14 amino acids. The CDR3 reads CASSPGQIHYEQYF. The CDR3 coding sequence is TGTGCCAGTAGTCCGGGACAGATACATTACGAGCAGTACTTC.

The chain recombines TRBV7-9 with TRBJ2-3; TRBD2 matches at 9 bases. The CDR3 extends over 16 amino acids. Germline-derived CDR1 and CDR2 are SEHNR and FQNEAQ (reference sequence). V lost 3 bases to trimming and J lost 5 bases; unmatched junction nucleotides: 9. The CDR3 DNA is TGTGCCAGCAGCTTCTTCGCGGGAGGGCCCATAGATACGCAGTATTTT. It yields the protein CASSFFAGGPIDTQYF.

In its sample, this clone was seen once. CDR3 bases: TGTGCCAGCAGCAATGTAGCGGGAGTCGTGTGCAATGAGCAGTTCTTC. Translating it yields CASSNVAGVVCNEQFF. The chain employs TRBV21-1 and TRBJ2-1; the tabulated D call, TRBD2, remains unverified against the DNA. TRBV21-1 is reported as a pseudogene. The CDR3 extends over 16 amino acids.

The chain employs TRBV2 and TRBJ2-7; possibly TRBD1 for D (6 bases). V was clipped by 7 bases and J by 2 bases, with 12 bases between them. The CDR3 is 13 amino acids. Germline loops: CDR1 SNHLY, CDR2 FYNNEI. The chain's CDR3 is CASIPGQTYEQYF. DNA for the CDR3: TGTGCCAGCATCCCAGGACAGACCTACGAGCAGTACTTC.

The gene calls are TRBV27 and TRBJ2-1; 9 bases align to TRBD2. CDR1 is MNHEY, CDR2 SMNVEV, per germline (reference sequence). After removal of 1 base from V and 2 bases from J, the junction contained 3 bases not matched to a gene. The CDR3 sequence is 16 residues long. CDR3 sequence: CASSLFSGSAYNEQFF. DNA of the CDR3: TGTGCCAGCAGTTTATTTAGCGGGAGCGCCTACAATGAGCAGTTCTTC.

This clone was seen once. This chain links TRBV5-4 with TRBJ2-7; D may correspond to TRBD1 or TRBD2 (6 bases each). CDR3 length: 14 residues. With 2 bases removed from V and 7 bases from J, the gap between germline ends came to 16 bases. Germline V gene data show CDR1 as SGHNT and CDR2 as YYREEE (reference sequence). The CDR3 DNA is TGTGCCAGCAGCTTTGTTGGGGGGCCAGGGGAGCAGTACTTC. As protein: CASSFVGGPGEQYF.

The V and J genes are TRBV4-1 and TRBJ1-1; D is ambiguous. CDR1 and CDR2 (germline): MGHRA, YSYEKL. V lost 3 bases and J lost 5, with 16 bases in between. CDR3 length: 15 residues. The CDR3 region is CASSHSSVLSTEAFF. CDR3 in DNA: TGCGCCAGCAGCCACTCTTCTGTATTAAGTACTGAAGCTTTCTTT.

The chain uses TRBV9 and TRBJ1-4, with D possibly being TRBD1 (5 bases). The germline V gene encodes CDR1 SGDLS and CDR2 YYNGEE. The V end was cut by 3 bases, the J end by 5 bases, with 17 bases between. The CDR3 is made up of 16 amino acids. The CDR3 sequence: CASSALPGTGNEKLFF. CDR3 nucleotides: TGTGCCAGCAGCGCTCTCCCCGGGACCGGGAATGAAAAACTGTTTTTT.

This chain connects TRBV6-1 to TRBJ1-1, with a tentative D call TRBD1 (5 bases). Trimming took 6 bases from V and 4 from J, leaving 12 bases between them. This CDR3 has 13 residues. CDR1 and CDR2 (germline): MNHNS, SASEGT. The CDR3 bases are TGTGCCAGCAGGCCTACCCAGGGCACTGAAGCTTTCTTT. This encodes CASRPTQGTEAFF.

The rearrangement joins TRBV6-1 to TRBJ2-2, with a possible D match to TRBD2 (5 bases). The CDR3 runs 14 residues. The germline CDR1 and CDR2 sequences are MNHNS and SASEGT. The V gene lost 6 bases and the J gene lost 1 base, with 9 bases spanning the gap. The CDR3 loop is CASSPTRNTGELFF. CDR3 nucleotide sequence: TGTGCCAGCAGCCCCACTAGGAACACCGGGGAGCTGTTTTTT.

The rearrangement joins TRBV28 to TRBJ2-3; D is ambiguous. This CDR3 is built from 10 residues. Trimming pared 5 bases from V and 6 bases from J, leaving 3 bases between. Germline CDR1 MDHEN, CDR2 SYDVKM. CDR3 sequence reads: CASSDDTQYF. The CDR3 DNA reads as TGTGCCAGCAGTGACGATACGCAGTATTTT.

This clone came up once. The rearrangement links TRBV27 to TRBJ2-7; 14 bases align to TRBD2. After removal of 5 bases from V and 0 bases from J, the junction contained 3 bases not matched to a gene. This CDR3 comprises 16 residues. Germline V gene lookup returns CDR1 MNHEY and CDR2 SMNVEV (reference sequence). The CDR3 sequence: CASSTTSGGGSYEQYF. For the CDR3, the DNA is TGTGCCAGCAGTACGACTAGCGGGGGGGGCTCCTACGAGCAGTACTTC.

This chain joins TRBV7-6 and TRBJ2-2; 14 bases line up with TRBD2. Per germline, CDR1 SGHVS and CDR2 FNYEAQ. This CDR3 is built from 17 residues. The junction had 5 bases not matched to a gene; V was cut back by 1 base and J by 7 bases. CDR3 loop: CASSLGTSGGSDGELFF. DNA of the CDR3: TGTGCCAGCAGCTTAGGGACTAGCGGGGGGAGCGACGGGGAGCTGTTTTTT.

This rearrangement joins TRBV29-1 to TRBJ2-1, with TRBD2 as a possible D gene (6 bases). There are 11 residues in the CDR3. Between the trimmed V and J ends, which lost 8 bases and 9 bases, there was a span of 14 bases. Germline CDR1 is SQVTM and CDR2 is ANQGSEA. CDR3 DNA: TGCAGCCTGGCGACGGGAGCTGAGCAGTTCTTC. Its translation: CSLATGAEQFF.

The J gene is TRBJ2-7, the V gene TRBV4-1; D is unresolved. CDR3 length: 16 residues. The germline V and J ends were trimmed by 0 bases and 3 bases, with 15 bases remaining between them. The germline CDR1 and CDR2 sequences are MGHRA and YSYEKL. As DNA, the CDR3 is TGCGCCAGCAGCCAAGAGTCAAGCACATGGAACTACGAGCAGTACTTC. This gives the protein CASSQESSTWNYEQYF.

Turning to this clone: The sample holds other DNA sequences that translate to the same CDR3. The J gene is TRBJ2-7, the V gene TRBV27; D is possibly TRBD1 or TRBD2 (5 bases each). Deletions cut 2 bases from V and 3 bases from J, with 8 bases between. The CDR3 covers 13 residues. CDR1 and CDR2 (germline): MNHEY, SMNVEV (reference sequence). The CDR3: CASSLAGSYEQYF. DNA of the CDR3: TGTGCCAGCAGTTTAGCAGGGAGCTACGAGCAGTACTTC.